This T cell receptor beta chain was sequenced in a study of post-analysis software for immune sequencing data. Study overall: Disease trajectories encompassed relapsing-remitting, secondary progressive and progressive-relapsing multiple sclerosis. General observations from the study: About five TRBV segments were more frequent in patients than controls; TRBV5-6, TRBV5-1 and TRBV20-1 belonged to this group. When compared against controls, multiple sclerosis patients showed significantly lower normalized Chao1 diversity.

Incorporated into the TCR beta cDNA libraries were unique molecular identifiers, which served to reduce PCR and sequencing biases. The T cell input of about 0.95 to 11 million gave roughly 0.5 million cDNA molecules. TCRdb reprocessed the PCR reads with MiXCR, giving one entry per CDR3 protein. Here the sample spans about 560,000 distinct CDR3 sequences, 44% being singletons. Germline V CDR1 and CDR2: KGHSH, LQKENI. J gave up 7 bases and V 5 bases, and 6 bases lay outside the gene matches. The CDR3 is 14 amino acids. In the case of this clonotype: Its antigen is not identified.

This receptor was taken from a girl aged 10 to 17 with multiple sclerosis. The V call is TRBV18, the J call TRBJ2-1; 9 positions match TRBD1. The sample consisted of blood. DNA for the CDR3: TGTGCCAGCTCAACGAACAGGGGGCTAAATGAGCAGTTCTTC. Its protein is CASSTNRGLNEQFF.